The entry below describes one T cell receptor beta chain. Its antigen is not known. The CDR3 totals 14 residues. Germline V gene data show CDR1 as SGHAT and CDR2 as FQNNGV. V was trimmed by 6 bases and J by 2 bases, leaving 12 bases between them. This sample is drawn from a study of T cell responses to AZD1222 COVID-19 vaccine. Some second doses came at about 4 weeks and others at about 12 weeks; these were pooled. Regarding the study as a whole: Compared with day 0, the breadth and depth of the Spike-specific TCR repertoire rose significantly after two doses of AZD1222. Spike-wide coverage was observed for vaccine-associated CD4 TCRs, with dominant responses at 160-218 and 743-854. Variant regions that are unmutated are reportedly the target of nearly half of spike-specific TCRs.

Generated by immunoSEQ multiplex PCR, the TCRdb table keeps only in-frame clones and is missing some. The table lists about 160,000 clones, approximately 90% of them singletons, with more than 4% in the top ten. The chain couples TRBV11-2 to TRBJ2-3, with a tentative D call TRBD2 (5 bases). The receptor comes from an adult who received the AZD1222 COVID-19 vaccine. Sample: peripheral blood, taken 28 days after the second AZD1222 dose. The DNA of the CDR3 is TGTGCCAGCAGGGGGTGGGGAGCCACAGATACGCAGTATTTT. Its translation is CASRGWGATDTQYF.